The next 9 T cell receptor beta chains were all read from a single sample in a study of T cell responses to AZD1222 COVID-19 vaccine. Produced via immunoSEQ multiplex PCR; TCRdb's table is partial and in-frame only. The table shows approximately 74,000 clones, with 86% occurring only once. The sequences come from peripheral blood, collected on day 0 of AZD1222 vaccination. The receptors shown here come from an adult in good health.

This chain uses TRBV11-2 with TRBJ2-3; 9 positions agree with TRBD2. The CDR3 length is 16 residues. Per germline, CDR1 SGHAT and CDR2 FQNNGV. J lost 5 bases, V lost 1 base, and 7 bases had no gene match. CDR3 amino acids: CASSLGLAGNGDTQYF. The CDR3 DNA sequence: TGTGCCAGCAGCTTAGGGCTAGCGGGGAATGGAGATACGCAGTATTTT.

This clone has only one observation. This chain connects TRBV28 to TRBJ1-1; 7 nucleotides align to TRBD1. Losses at the gene ends were 7 bases for V and 0 bases for J; bases not matched to a gene: 11. CDR1 is MDHEN and CDR2 is SYDVKM in the germline V gene. This CDR3 contains 16 residues. The DNA of the CDR3 is TGTGCCAGCATCCTCTCTACGGGACAGTTGAACACTGAAGCTTTCTTT. Protein product: CASILSTGQLNTEAFF.

This clone was seen once. The chain combines TRBV5-1 with TRBJ2-7; 9 bases align to TRBD1. CDR1 SGHRS and CDR2 YFSETQ come from the germline V gene. Trimming at V came to 0 bases and at J to 3 bases, leaving 7 bases not matched to a gene. The CDR3 consists of 16 residues. The CDR3 loop is CASSLATGGPGYEQYF. CDR3 DNA: TGCGCCAGCAGCTTGGCGACAGGGGGTCCCGGCTACGAGCAGTACTTC.

This clone was detected once. CDR3 residues: CASSLAGLQETQYF. The CDR3 coding sequence is TGTGCCAGCAGCTTAGCCGGCCTCCAGGAGACCCAGTACTTC. This chain connects TRBV7-2 to TRBJ2-5, with no clear D. V was shortened by 0 bases and J by 5 bases, with 10 bases between the two germline ends. The CDR3 is 14 amino acids. The germline gives CDR1 SGHTA, CDR2 FQGNSA.

This chain connects TRBV28 to TRBJ1-2; TRBD1 agrees at 10 bases. Germline CDR1 reads MDHEN; CDR2 reads SYDVKM. This CDR3 has 16 amino acids. The trim removed 6 bases at V and 6 bases at J, leaving 13 bases unmatched. CDR3 bases: TGTGCCAGCAGCACACCCGGGGGGGACAGGGGCCATGGCTACACCTTC. Its translation is CASSTPGGDRGHGYTF.

The CDR3 reads CASSPPTGTDTQYF. Written as DNA, the CDR3 is TGTGCCAGCAGCCCGCCGACAGGCACAGATACGCAGTATTTT. The chain is built from TRBV16 and TRBJ2-3; possibly TRBD1 for D (5 bases). The V and J ends lost 4 bases and 1 base respectively, with 9 bases between them. Looked up from germline, CDR1 is KGHSY and CDR2 is FQNENV. CDR3 size: 14 residues.

The rearrangement joins TRBV10-1 to TRBJ2-7; D gene uncertain. Germline values: CDR1 WNHNN, CDR2 SYGVQD (reference sequence). Trimming took 0 bases from V and 4 from J, leaving 4 bases between them. The CDR3 covers 12 residues. The CDR3 loop reads CASSESGYEQYF. The CDR3 DNA reads TGCGCCAGCAGTGAGTCGGGTTACGAGCAGTACTTC.

The chain combines TRBV11-2 with TRBJ2-7; the match to TRBD2 covers 8 bases. CDR1 SGHAT and CDR2 FQNNGV come from the germline V gene. V shed 1 base, J shed 3 bases, and the junction held 5 bases outside the gene matches. The CDR3 spans 15 residues. In DNA, the CDR3 is TGTGCCAGCAGCTTAGTGAGCGGGGGAGGCTACGAGCAGTACTTC. This gives the protein CASSLVSGGGYEQYF.

This sequence joins TRBV12-5 and TRBJ1-6; no firm D call. The CDR3 totals 13 residues. The germline V gene has CDR1 LGHNT and CDR2 FRNRAP. The V and J ends lost 6 bases and 4 bases respectively, with 7 bases between them. The chain's CDR3 is CASGRTYNSPLHF. CDR3 DNA: TGTGCTAGTGGCCGTACTTATAATTCACCCCTCCACTTT.